The 7 T cell receptor beta chains below were found in one sample sequenced in a study of blood T cell repertoires in COVID-19. Sequenced by immunoSEQ multiplex PCR; TCRdb stores in-frame clones only, minus some. The sample contains under 500,000 clones, approximately 90% of which appear only once. Sequenced material: PBMCs or T cells enriched from blood (not recorded which). Every receptor here comes from a man aged 25-45 years who had recovered from COVID-19.

The chain has TRBV7-9 and TRBJ1-3; D perhaps matches TRBD1 (6 bases). Germline lookup yields CDR1 SEHNR and CDR2 FQNEAQ (reference sequence). The CDR3 contains 14 residues. Deletions cut 1 base from V and 4 bases from J, with 8 bases between. The CDR3 DNA sequence: TGTGCCAGCAGCTTAGACAGGGTAGGAAACACCATATATTTT. It translates to CASSLDRVGNTIYF. Using reference TRBV7-9 and TRBJ1-3 for the parts outside the CDR3, the full variable domain is DTGVSQNPRHKITKRGQNVTFRCDPISEHNRLYWYRQTLGQGPEFLTYFQNEAQLEKSRLLSDRFSAERPKGSFSTLEIQRTEQGDSAMYLCASSLDRVGNTIYFGEGSWLTVV.

This chain connects TRBV10-3 to TRBJ1-2; D is uncertain. Germline values: CDR1 ENHRY, CDR2 SYGVKD. The CDR3 sequence is 13 residues long. Trimming cost V 10 bases and J 1 base, with 13 bases left between them. This CDR3 reads CATQRAVNYGYTF. The DNA for the CDR3 is TGTGCCACCCAGAGGGCCGTTAACTATGGCTACACCTTC.

J is TRBJ2-7 and V is TRBV19; a possible D gene is TRBD2 (6 bases). The germline CDR1 and CDR2 sequences are LNHDA and SQIVND (reference sequence). V lost 10 bases, J lost 2 bases, and 24 bases lay in between. The CDR3 consists of 16 residues. The CDR3 spells CATNGGAGDGPYEQYF. For the CDR3, the DNA is TGTGCCACCAACGGGGGAGCCGGGGACGGACCCTACGAGCAGTACTTC.

The chain uses TRBV30 and TRBJ2-3; 8 bases agree with TRBD2. Germline V gene lookup returns CDR1 GTSNPN and CDR2 SVGIG (reference sequence). The CDR3 is 15 residues long. V was pared by 4 bases and J by 2 bases, with 8 bases of the junction left unmatched. Written as DNA, the CDR3 is TGTGCCTGGATACTAGCGGAAATAACCACAGATACGCAGTATTTT. This codes for CAWILAEITTDTQYF.

This rearrangement joins TRBV12-3 or TRBV12-4 to TRBJ1-2, with 9 positions matching TRBD1. This CDR3 is 13 amino acids long. Losses at the gene ends were 7 bases for V and 3 bases for J; bases not matched to a gene: 3. In nucleotides, the CDR3 is TGTGCCAGCAAGGGACAGGGTGACTATGGCTACACCTTC. It encodes CASKGQGDYGYTF.

V gene TRBV7-6 combines with J gene TRBJ2-1, with 13 bases lining up with TRBD2. Looked up from germline, CDR1 is SGHVS and CDR2 is FNYEAQ. The J segment lost 8 bases and the V segment lost 4 bases, leaving 5 bases of the junction unmatched. This CDR3 comprises 15 residues. The CDR3 reads CASSSLAGGPDEQFF. The CDR3 coding sequence is TGTGCCAGCAGCTCACTAGCGGGAGGGCCAGATGAGCAGTTCTTC.

In this sample, this clone turned up a few times. The gene calls are TRBV30 and TRBJ2-4; a possible D gene is TRBD2 (6 bases). V gave up 4 bases and J gave up 9 bases, with 13 bases separating them. This CDR3 contains 12 residues. CDR1 and CDR2 (germline): GTSNPN, SVGIG (reference sequence). CDR3 coding DNA: TGTGCCTGGAAGCTAGCGCCGGGCATTCAGTACTTC. This translates into CAWKLAPGIQYF.